The next 32 T cell receptor beta chains were all read from a single sample in a study of OX40 agonist ivuxolimab in advanced cancers. Only in-frame clones appear in the TCRdb table, and some are missing; sequencing was by immunoSEQ multiplex PCR. This table holds more than 25,000 clones, 74% found once. The sample here was CD4+ or CD8+ T cells sorted from blood, taken in a trial of the OX40 agonist ivuxolimab. The receptors were gathered from an adult with an advanced solid tumor such as melanoma, head and neck, liver or kidney cancer.

This chain joins TRBV28 and TRBJ1-2; unclear D gene. Trimming removed 5 bases from V and 5 bases from J, with 12 bases in between. Germline V gene lookup returns CDR1 MDHEN and CDR2 SYDVKM. The CDR3 extends over 13 amino acids. CDR3 in amino acids: CASSILDNYGYTF. The CDR3 nucleotides read TGTGCCAGCAGTATCCTCGACAATTATGGCTACACCTTC.

J is TRBJ2-3 and V is TRBV27, with D perhaps matching TRBD1 or TRBD2 (5 bases each). This CDR3 is built from 14 residues. The germline CDR1 and CDR2 sequences are MNHEY and SMNVEV (reference sequence). V was pared by 0 bases and J by 8 bases, with 12 bases between. The CDR3 region has the DNA TGTGCCAGCAGTTTATCGACAACAGGAGGTACGCAGTATTTT. Translating gives CASSLSTTGGTQYF.

This clone was detected only once. The chain combines TRBV27 with TRBJ2-5, with 8 positions matching TRBD1. V was pared by 6 bases and J by 4 bases, with 7 bases of the junction left unmatched. This CDR3 is built from 14 residues. CDR1 MNHEY and CDR2 SMNVEV come from the germline V gene (reference sequence). For the CDR3, the DNA is TGTGCCAGCAGACTTCAGGGGGCTGGAGAGACCCAGTACTTC. This translates into CASRLQGAGETQYF.

The chain has TRBV2 and TRBJ2-2; D remains unclear. Per germline, CDR1 SNHLY and CDR2 FYNNEI. CDR3 length: 12 residues. Between the trimmed V and J ends, which lost 4 bases and 6 bases, there was a span of 6 bases. CDR3 nucleotides: TGTGCCAGCAGTGGGCAGTCCGGGGAGCTGTTTTTT. This translates into CASSGQSGELFF. Combining the CDR3 with reference TRBV2 and TRBJ2-2 gives the whole variable domain EPEVTQTPSHQVTQMGQEVILRCVPISNHLYFYWYRQILGQKVEFLVSFYNNEISEKSEIFDDQFSVERPDGSNFTLKIRSTKLEDSAMYFCASSGQSGELFFGEGSRLTVL.

The table lists this clone with a count of one. This rearrangement joins TRBV7-7 to TRBJ1-6; no definite D call. The CDR3 contains 14 residues. Looked up from germline, CDR1 is SSHAT and CDR2 is FNYEAQ (reference sequence). The V end was cut by 3 bases, the J end by 9 bases, with 12 bases between. The DNA of the CDR3 is TGTGCCAGCAGCTTTGATGGAATAGTTTCACCCCTCCACTTT. Protein sequence: CASSFDGIVSPLHF.

V usage is TRBV7-2 and J usage is TRBJ2-3; 13 bases are shared with TRBD2. V dropped 5 bases and J dropped 5; count of bases not matched to a gene: 7. The germline V gene encodes CDR1 SGHTA and CDR2 FQGNSA. This CDR3 is built from 16 residues. CDR3 sequence: CASSRLAGGRGDTQYF. As DNA, the CDR3 is TGTGCCAGCAGCAGACTAGCGGGGGGCCGGGGAGATACGCAGTATTTT.

The chain is built from TRBV18 and TRBJ1-1, with 7 bases that match TRBD1. This CDR3 region has 14 residues. Germline values: CDR1 KGHSH, CDR2 LQKENI. V dropped 3 bases and J dropped 6; count of bases not matched to a gene: 7. DNA for the CDR3: TGTGCCAGCTCACCCGCTTGGGGGACAGCTGAAGCTTTCTTT. This codes for CASSPAWGTAEAFF.

This clone was counted only a few times. The chain employs TRBV6-6 and TRBJ1-1; D uncertain. Trimming shortened V by 5 bases and J by 7 bases, and 11 bases separated the two germline ends. The length of the CDR3 is 12 residues. From germline, CDR1 is MNHNY and CDR2 SVGAGI (reference sequence). This chain's CDR3 is CASSRGGIEAFF. CDR3 nucleotide sequence: TGTGCCAGCAGTCGCGGAGGGATTGAAGCTTTCTTT.

Concerning this clone: This sample also contains other DNA sequences that code for the same CDR3. The chain joins TRBV14 to TRBJ1-1, with TRBD1 matching over 8 bases. V shed 4 bases and J 4 bases; nucleotides not matched to a gene: 5. The CDR3 contains 14 residues. Germline assignment: CDR1 SGHDN and CDR2 FVKESK. DNA of the CDR3: TGTGCCAGCAGCCCTACAGGGGGGGGCACTGAAGCTTTCTTT. This encodes CASSPTGGGTEAFF. Full variable domain (rest looked up from reference TRBV14 and TRBJ1-1): EAGVTQFPSHSVIEKGQTVTLRCDPISGHDNLYWYRRVMGKEIKFLLHFVKESKQDESGMPNNRFLAERTGGTYSTLKVQPAELEDSGVYFCASSPTGGGTEAFFGQGTRLTVV.

This clone was recorded a few times. CDR3 residues: CASSRDRNTGELFF. CDR3 nucleotides: TGTGCCAGCTCGCGGGACAGGAACACCGGGGAGCTGTTTTTT. The chain recombines TRBV18 with TRBJ2-2, with D perhaps matching TRBD1 (7 bases). V dropped 6 bases and J dropped 1 base, with 9 bases sitting between them. This CDR3 is 14 amino acids long. CDR1 is KGHSH, CDR2 LQKENI, per germline.

The DNA for the CDR3 is TGTGCCAGCAGCGCTCAGGGAGGAGGCTACACCTTC. Translating gives CASSAQGGGYTF. The chain is built from TRBV9 and TRBJ1-2; TRBD1 might be the D (5 bases). The CDR3 consists of 12 residues. V shed 3 bases and J shed 8 bases, with 11 bases lying between them. Germline CDR1 is SGDLS and CDR2 is YYNGEE.

This clone was seen a handful of times. J is TRBJ1-4 and V is TRBV7-3, with D possibly TRBD1 on 5 matching bases. Germline CDR1 and CDR2: SGHTA and FQGTGA. The CDR3 spans 14 residues. Trimming shortened V by 7 bases and J by 8 bases, and 17 bases separated the two germline ends. This CDR3 is CASTLPGRQEKLFF. Here the CDR3 DNA reads TGTGCCAGCACCCTCCCGGGACGGCAAGAAAAACTGTTTTTT. The full variable domain, its missing parts supplied by reference TRBV7-3 and TRBJ1-4, is GAGVSQTPSNKVTEKGKYVELRCDPISGHTALYWYRQSLGQGPEFLIYFQGTGAADDSGLPNDRFFAVRPEGSVSTLKIQRTERGDSAVYLCASTLPGRQEKLFFGSGTQLSVL.

The V call is TRBV23-1, the J call TRBJ1-3; D gene ambiguous. TRBV23-1 qualifies as an ORF whose function is uncertain. This CDR3 has 16 residues. Trimming shortened V by 0 bases and J by 0 bases, and 9 bases separated the two germline ends. The CDR3 loop is CASSQSPGPSGNTIYF. In DNA, the CDR3 is TGCGCCAGCAGTCAATCGCCAGGTCCCTCTGGAAACACCATATATTTT.

The chain has TRBV6-1 and TRBJ1-5, with 7 bases aligning to TRBD1. Germline CDR1 reads MNHNS; CDR2 reads SASEGT. The CDR3 totals 13 residues. V was pared by 5 bases and J by 7 bases, with 5 bases of the junction left unmatched. The CDR3 DNA reads as TGTGCCAGCAGTTGGACAGGTCGCCAGCCCCAGCATTTT. This codes for CASSWTGRQPQHF.

This clone is labeled medium-sized. This sequence joins TRBV29-1 and TRBJ1-1; the D gene is possibly TRBD1 (6 bases). V lost 7 bases, J lost 9 bases, and 15 bases lay in between. CDR3 length: 11 amino acids. Germline V CDR1 and CDR2: SQVTM, ANQGSEA. Here the CDR3 DNA reads TGCAGCGGTCGGAGAGGGGACAAAGCTTTCTTT. Protein sequence: CSGRRGDKAFF.

This sequence joins TRBV2 and TRBJ1-1, with D unclear. The V end was cut by 3 bases, the J end by 2 bases, with 10 bases between. Germline CDR1 is SNHLY and CDR2 is FYNNEI. This CDR3 has 14 residues. CDR3: CASSEDLGNTEAFF. The CDR3 bases are TGTGCCAGCAGTGAGGACTTGGGAAACACTGAAGCTTTCTTT.

The chain joins TRBV5-1 to TRBJ2-1; no reliable D call. The CDR3 runs to 16 residues. Trimming stripped 2 bases from V and 2 bases from J, with 14 bases between. Germline V gives CDR1 SGHRS, CDR2 YFSETQ. Here the CDR3 reads CASSFDARTPYNEQFF. For the CDR3, the DNA is TGCGCCAGCAGCTTCGATGCGCGGACCCCCTACAATGAGCAGTTCTTC.

The chain combines TRBV30 with TRBJ1-1; D may be TRBD1 (6 bases). The CDR3 sequence is 16 residues long. Germline CDR1 and CDR2: GTSNPN and SVGIG (reference sequence). V gave up 0 bases and J gave up 6 bases, with 20 bases separating them. This CDR3 reads CAWSVKGTPGEAEAFF. DNA for the CDR3: TGTGCCTGGAGTGTAAAGGGGACACCCGGGGAGGCTGAAGCTTTCTTT.

The chain carries TRBV7-6 and TRBJ1-3, with no clear D. With 1 base removed from V and 3 bases from J, the gap between germline ends came to 13 bases. Germline V gene lookup returns CDR1 SGHVS and CDR2 FNYEAQ. This CDR3 spans 16 amino acids. The CDR3 bases are TGTGCCAGCAGCTTAGATGCGGCAGGCCGTGGAAACACCATATATTTT. It translates to CASSLDAAGRGNTIYF.

The rearrangement uses TRBV2 and TRBJ2-2, with TRBD2 matching 8 bases. In germline, CDR1 is SNHLY, CDR2 FYNNEI. The V and J ends lost 8 bases and 3 bases, in that order; junction bases with no gene match: 5. The CDR3 sequence is 14 residues long. CDR3 protein: CASRVAGYTGELFF. CDR3 nucleotides: TGTGCCAGCCGTGTAGCGGGGTACACCGGGGAGCTGTTTTTT.

The V gene is TRBV5-1, the J gene TRBJ2-2, with D perhaps assigned TRBD1 or TRBD2 (7 bases each). The germline V gene encodes CDR1 SGHRS and CDR2 YFSETQ. The ends were cut back, 6 bases at V and 4 bases at J, with 16 bases in the middle. The CDR3 is 15 residues long. The CDR3 DNA is TGCGCCAGCAACGGACTAGGGGGCCTCACCGGGGAGCTGTTTTTT. Protein sequence: CASNGLGGLTGELFF. The whole variable domain, filled in from reference TRBV5-1 and TRBJ2-2, reads KAGVTQTPRYLIKTRGQQVTLSCSPISGHRSVSWYQQTPGQGLQFLFEYFSETQRNKGNFPGRFSGRQFSNSRSEMNVSTLELGDSALYLCASNGLGGLTGELFFGEGSRLTVL.

The chain employs TRBV6-5 and TRBJ1-2; D is unclear. CDR3 length equals 12 residues. The germline gives CDR1 MNHEY, CDR2 SVGAGI. The ends were cut back, 5 bases at V and 5 bases at J, with 9 bases in the middle. The CDR3 loop is CASSRDKYGYTF. The CDR3 DNA sequence: TGTGCCAGCAGTAGGGATAAATATGGCTACACCTTC.

The CDR3 sequence: CAITNRGSRTDSYNEQFF. The CDR3 DNA is TGTGCCATCACAAACCGGGGCTCTCGGACAGACTCCTACAATGAGCAGTTCTTC. V is TRBV10-3 and J is TRBJ2-1, with a tentative D call TRBD1 (6 bases). Germline values: CDR1 ENHRY, CDR2 SYGVKD. Trimming pared 7 bases from V and 0 bases from J, leaving 22 bases between. The CDR3 contains 18 residues.

The chain uses TRBV9 and TRBJ2-2, with D possibly TRBD1 on 6 matching bases. Germline V gene data show CDR1 as SGDLS and CDR2 as YYNGEE. The V end lost 0 bases, the J end lost 6 bases, and 18 bases lay between the germline ends. The CDR3 has 17 amino acids. CDR3 nucleotides: TGTGCCAGCAGCGTAGGGGCTATCCGTGAGGGGGCCGGGGAGCTGTTTTTT. Translation: CASSVGAIREGAGELFF.

The chain links TRBV6-6 to TRBJ1-1; 9 bases align to TRBD1. Germline loops: CDR1 MNHNY, CDR2 SVGAGI (reference sequence). J gave up 4 bases and V 6 bases, and 6 bases lay outside the gene matches. The CDR3 has 14 residues. CDR3 coding DNA: TGTGCCAGCAGGGATACAGGGGGCGTCACTGAAGCTTTCTTT. It codes for CASRDTGGVTEAFF.

The gene calls are TRBV30 and TRBJ2-5, with D possibly TRBD2 on 7 matching bases. This CDR3 has 14 amino acids. CDR1 is GTSNPN, CDR2 SVGIG, per germline (reference sequence). Trimming cost V 6 bases and J 4 bases, with 18 bases left between them. CDR3: CACISGGSGETQYF. CDR3 coding DNA: TGTGCCTGTATATCGGGGGGCTCCGGAGAGACCCAGTACTTC.

The CDR3 spells CASSGGQGPHGEQYF. The DNA for the CDR3 is TGTGCCAGCAGCGGGGGACAGGGCCCCCACGGAGAGCAGTACTTC. V gene TRBV27 combines with J gene TRBJ2-7; 9 bases align to TRBD1. CDR1 and CDR2 (germline): MNHEY, SMNVEV (reference sequence). This CDR3 contains 15 residues. The junction had 13 bases not matched to a gene; V was cut back by 6 bases and J by 7 bases.

A word on this clone: One junction end does not reproduce the germline sequence, and a read error may be involved. Other DNA sequences in the same sample also yield this CDR3. The chain recombines TRBV6-6 with TRBJ1-2, with a tentative D call TRBD1 (6 bases). The CDR3 has 16 residues. The V gene's germline CDR1 is MNHNY and CDR2 SVGAGI (reference sequence). The CDR3 DNA reads TGCGCCAGCAGTTACTTCCAGGGACGCCGAGGGGGAGGCTACACCTTC. Translating gives CASSYFQGRRGGGYTF.

The chain has TRBV5-1 and TRBJ1-1; no definite D call. This CDR3 region has 12 residues. In germline, CDR1 is SGHRS, CDR2 YFSETQ. V was trimmed by 0 bases and J by 7 bases, leaving 7 bases between them. CDR3 loop: CASSLDGNEAFF. The CDR3 nucleotides read TGCGCCAGCAGCTTGGACGGGAATGAAGCTTTCTTT.

This chain's CDR3 is CASSLRLAGNYYEQYF. The CDR3 DNA sequence: TGTGCCAGCAGTTTACGACTAGCGGGCAACTACTACGAGCAGTACTTC. The V and J genes are TRBV27 and TRBJ2-7; 10 positions match TRBD2. Per germline, CDR1 MNHEY and CDR2 SMNVEV (reference sequence). The CDR3 has 16 amino acids. Unmatched junction bases numbered 7, after V lost 2 bases and J lost 3 bases.

As to this clone: Other DNA sequences in this sample translate to the same CDR3. This chain joins TRBV5-1 and TRBJ2-7, with D unclear. Germline lookup yields CDR1 SGHRS and CDR2 YFSETQ. Between the trimmed V and J ends, which lost 4 bases and 0 bases, there was a span of 5 bases. This CDR3 contains 12 residues. The CDR3 loop is CASSRDSYEQYF. DNA of the CDR3: TGCGCCAGCAGCAGGGACTCCTACGAGCAGTACTTC.

The V gene is TRBV5-4, the J gene TRBJ1-2; D unclear. The germline V gene has CDR1 SGHNT and CDR2 YYREEE (reference sequence). The CDR3 consists of 12 residues. V was clipped by 6 bases and J by 8 bases, with 14 bases between them. The DNA of the CDR3 is TGTGCCAGCACCCCCGTCGGAGGGGGCTACACCTTC. Translation gives CASTPVGGGYTF.